This T cell receptor beta chain originates from a study of PD-1 blockade in classical Hodgkin lymphoma. This CDR3 is 15 amino acids long. Germline CDR1 and CDR2: SGHAT and FQNNGV. Trimming took 5 bases from V and 4 from J; bases not matched to a gene: 9. Time point meaning: cycle 4 day 1 (C4D1), after 5 to 7 weeks of nivolumab. No patient escaped relapse after autologous stem cell transplantation, and brentuximab vedotin exposure varied. Progressive disease, partial response or complete response was each patient's best response. Whole-study findings and limits: Complete responders had baseline diversity similar to newly diagnosed patients. CD4+ TCR diversity, unlike CD8+, rose significantly by C4D1.

The repertoire was sequenced with immunoSEQ multiplex PCR; TCRdb's copy has only in-frame clones and lacks some. The sample carries about 41,000 clones, around 69% recorded once. Worth noting for this clone: What it recognizes is unknown.

The TCR originated in a human donor with classical Hodgkin lymphoma. The chain couples TRBV11-2 to TRBJ2-5; 8 bases are a match to TRBD1. The specimen was peripheral blood mononuclear cells (PBMCs), collected before the fourth cycle of nivolumab. The CDR3 DNA follows: TGTGCCAGCAGCCATGGCAGGGGGCTCGGAGAGACCCAGTACTTC. Translation: CASSHGRGLGETQYF. Using reference TRBV11-2 and TRBJ2-5 for the parts outside the CDR3, the full variable domain is EAGVAQSPRYKIIEKRQSVAFWCNPISGHATLYWYQQILGQGPKLLIQFQNNGVVDDSQLPKDRFSAERLKGVDSTLKIQPAKLEDSAVYLCASSHGRGLGETQYFGPGTRLLVL.